This entry is about one TCR beta chain. This record comes from a study of blood T cell repertoires in COVID-19. Study details: Samples of COVID-19 (acute and convalescent) were obtained from the United States, Italy and Spain. The cDNA or gDNA used as material had been derived from T cells, B-cell-depleted T cells, or PBMCs.

Here immunoSEQ multiplex PCR was the method, and the copy in TCRdb shows in-frame clones only, minus some. The data show 170,000 or so clones, just under 80% seen once. The origin of this receptor is a man in his 70s with active or convalescent COVID-19. Sequenced material: peripheral blood.

The CDR3 nucleotides read TGTGCCAGCAGCCCCGCCAGGGGCTATGGCTACACCTTC. It codes for CASSPARGYGYTF. This chain links TRBV7-9 with TRBJ1-2; weak D call: TRBD1 (6 bases). The CDR3 runs 13 residues. Trimming left V 5 bases short and J 4 bases short, with 11 bases between. CDR1 SEHNR and CDR2 FQNEAQ come from the germline V gene (reference sequence). Drawing the rest from reference TRBV7-9 and TRBJ1-2, the complete variable domain is DTGVSQNPRHKITKRGQNVTFRCDPISEHNRLYWYRQTLGQGPEFLTYFQNEAQLEKSRLLSDRFSAERPKGSFSTLEIQRTEQGDSAMYLCASSPARGYGYTFGSGTRLTVV.